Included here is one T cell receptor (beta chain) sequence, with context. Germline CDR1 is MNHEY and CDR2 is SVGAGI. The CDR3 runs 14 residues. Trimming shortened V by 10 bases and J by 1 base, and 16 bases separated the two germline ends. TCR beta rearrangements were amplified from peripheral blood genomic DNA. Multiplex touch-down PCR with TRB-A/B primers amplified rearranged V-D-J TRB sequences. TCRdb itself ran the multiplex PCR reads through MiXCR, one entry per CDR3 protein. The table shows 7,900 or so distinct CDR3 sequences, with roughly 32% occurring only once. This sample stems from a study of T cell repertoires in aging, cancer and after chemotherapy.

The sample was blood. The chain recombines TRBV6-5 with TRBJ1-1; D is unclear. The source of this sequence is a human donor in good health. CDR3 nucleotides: TGTGCCACCCAGGCGGATTTTTGGAACACTGAAGCTTTCTTT. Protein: CATQADFWNTEAFF.